Below are 10 T cell receptor beta chains sequenced from a single sample in a study of T cell changes during pregnancy in multiple sclerosis. Assay used: immunoSEQ multiplex PCR; TCRdb lists only in-frame clones, some missing. The sample records more than 90,000 clones, about 92% being singletons. The sequencing used peripheral blood, collected in the first trimester of pregnancy. These receptors originate from a female donor with multiple sclerosis, enrolled in a pregnancy study.

The chain joins TRBV27 to TRBJ2-1, with 11 bases matching TRBD2. The CDR3 is 16 amino acids. After removal of 5 bases from V and 4 bases from J, the junction contained 7 bases not matched to a gene. In germline, CDR1 is MNHEY, CDR2 SMNVEV (reference sequence). CDR3 residues: CASSITGTSGYNEQFF. The CDR3 nucleotides are TGTGCCAGCAGTATAACCGGGACTAGCGGTTACAATGAGCAGTTCTTC.

The chain employs TRBV5-1 and TRBJ2-5, with TRBD2 matching 7 bases. V trimming: 0 bases; J trimming: 4 bases; junction bases outside the gene matches: 12. The CDR3 sequence is 17 residues long. Germline lookup yields CDR1 SGHRS and CDR2 YFSETQ. The CDR3 DNA follows: TGCGCCAGCAGCTTGGGCACGGGCGGCGCGGGGGTAGAGACCCAGTACTTC. Protein sequence: CASSLGTGGAGVETQYF.

The rearrangement joins TRBV7-7 to TRBJ2-3; 8 bases align to TRBD1. The CDR3 covers 14 residues. CDR1 and CDR2 from the germline V gene are SSHAT and FNYEAQ (reference sequence). V lost 6 bases, J lost 2 bases, and 4 bases stayed unmatched. CDR3 bases: TGTGCCAGCAGTCCGACAGGGGTCACAGATACGCAGTATTTT. Residues: CASSPTGVTDTQYF.

The chain recombines TRBV29-1 with TRBJ2-3; a possible D gene is TRBD2 (6 bases). The CDR3 contains 13 residues. Germline CDR1 SQVTM, CDR2 ANQGSEA. With 7 bases removed from V and 5 bases from J, the gap between germline ends came to 16 bases. In DNA form, the CDR3 reads TGCAGCGCCCCAGGAGGGTCCTTAGATACGCAGTATTTT. As protein: CSAPGGSLDTQYF.

The rearrangement joins TRBV27 to TRBJ2-1; D is unresolved. Germline loops: CDR1 MNHEY, CDR2 SMNVEV (reference sequence). CDR3 length: 15 residues. The V end was cut by 3 bases, the J end by 4 bases, with 13 bases between. The CDR3 DNA reads TGTGCCAGCAGTTTCGTGAGGAAACGATACAATGAGCAGTTCTTC. It translates to CASSFVRKRYNEQFF.

This rearrangement joins TRBV7-8 to TRBJ2-7; tentatively, D is TRBD1 (5 bases). Germline assignment: CDR1 SGHVS and CDR2 FQNEAQ. The germline V and J ends were trimmed by 1 base and 6 bases, with 13 bases remaining between them. The CDR3 sequence is 14 residues long. Here the CDR3 DNA reads TGTGCCAGCAGCTTAGGGCCTTCTAGGGGCGAGCAGTACTTC. It is translated as CASSLGPSRGEQYF.

The CDR3 DNA is TGTGCCAGCAGCCACGCTCGGGGACAGGGGTCCTATGGCTACACCTTC. Amino acid sequence: CASSHARGQGSYGYTF. The V gene is TRBV11-1, the J gene TRBJ1-2, with 10 nucleotides matching TRBD1. The junction had 10 bases not matched to a gene; V was cut back by 5 bases and J by 4 bases. This CDR3 spans 16 amino acids. The germline gives CDR1 SGHAT, CDR2 FQDESV (reference sequence).

The chain joins TRBV29-1 to TRBJ2-7, with 12 nucleotides matching TRBD2. CDR3 size: 16 residues. Germline values: CDR1 SQVTM, CDR2 ANQGSEA. With V trimmed by 5 bases and J by 8 bases, 16 bases remained unmatched. The CDR3, as DNA: TGCAGCGTTCGCGGACTAGCGGGGCCAGGAGTTTCCCAGCAGTACTTC. This encodes CSVRGLAGPGVSQQYF.

CDR3 sequence reads: CASSPSGISYEQYF. CDR3 sequence (DNA): TGTGCCAGTAGTCCCTCGGGAATCTCCTACGAGCAGTACTTC. The rearrangement joins TRBV19 to TRBJ2-7, with a possible D match to TRBD2 (5 bases). Germline V gene data show CDR1 as LNHDA and CDR2 as SQIVND (reference sequence). Trimming stripped 5 bases from V and 0 bases from J, with 11 bases between. The length of the CDR3 is 14 residues.

This rearrangement joins TRBV4-2 to TRBJ2-7, with 9 bases that match TRBD1. This CDR3 comprises 15 residues. J was trimmed by 5 bases and V by 6 bases; bases with no gene match: 11. Germline V gives CDR1 LGHNA, CDR2 YNFKEQ. CDR3 sequence reads: CASRATGTGMNEQYF. The CDR3, as DNA: TGTGCCAGCAGGGCAACCGGGACAGGGATGAACGAGCAGTACTTC.